This T cell receptor beta chain emerged from a study of response to subunit inactivated influenza vaccine. TCRdb reanalysed the RT-PCR reads using MiXCR and keeps one entry per CDR3 protein. The table shows roughly 630,000 distinct CDR3 sequences, with 13% to 15% occurring only once. Sequencing was performed on PBMCs from blood, taken approximately 15 days before vaccination. The TCR sequence derives from a man aged 45-65 years who received an inactivated influenza vaccine.

The CDR3 reads CASSYSRTGVFLETQYF. The CDR3 DNA follows: TGTGCCAGCAGCTACTCACGGACAGGGGTATTTTTAGAGACCCAGTACTTC. The V call is TRBV7-9, the J call TRBJ2-5, with 9 bases that match TRBD1. The CDR3 sequence is 17 residues long. With 4 bases clipped from V and 4 bases from J, the junction kept 13 bases outside the gene matches. Germline CDR1 is SEHNR and CDR2 is FQNEAQ (reference sequence).